The clone carrying this T cell receptor (beta chain) has a count of ten or more. Its target is not known. What the library attached to individual cDNA molecules were unique molecular identifiers. As originally analysed: Ranging from about 23,224 to 750,000, TCR counts per sample had a median value of approximately 95,000. TCRdb re-derived calls from the RACE reads in MiXCR, one entry per CDR3 protein. TCRdb, not the original authors, processed these V and J calls. Among tens of thousands of distinct CDR3 sequences listed, roughly 12% were seen once. This record comes from a study of human T cells and chemical hapten exposure. Across the study: Diphenylcyclopropenone, dosed weekly to the scalp, was given to patients throughout the approximately 25-week study.

Germline assignment: CDR1 DFQATT and CDR2 SNEGSKA (reference sequence). V lost 1 base to trimming and J lost 7 bases, with 10 bases between them. The CDR3 runs to 12 residues. The study's findings and limits: PT1 expanded TCR counts and patch test score correlated positively.

Specified time point: pre-sensitization, week 0. Treatment noted: therapeutic diphenylcyclopropenone sensitization with weekly scalp DPC. This sequence joins TRBV20-1 and TRBJ2-5; D is unresolved. This receptor was obtained from a woman between 40 and 50 years old with alopecia areata. Some clones in this sample may be carry-over from other donors' samples. The specimen comprised whole blood, sampled in connection with sensitization to the hapten diphenylcyclopropenone (DPC). CDR3 loop: CSARAVGRTQYF. CDR3 DNA sequence: TGCAGTGCTAGAGCGGTCGGGCGGACCCAGTACTTC.